Listed below are T cell receptor beta chains from one sample, sequenced in a study of blood T cell repertoires in COVID-19. Profiled with immunoSEQ multiplex PCR; TCRdb holds only in-frame clones, not every one. The data show about 180,000 clones, approximately 85% seen once. The material sequenced was peripheral blood. The receptors here all came from an elderly woman with acute or convalescent COVID-19. CDR3s include the opening cysteine and the closing phenylalanine or tryptophan. Fields, in order: D gene, V gene, J gene, clone size, CDR3 DNA, CDR3 protein. The D gene is left open where the match is weak. Clone size is stated in some rows and not others, as once, few, many or a class when expanded.

TRBD2	TRBV6-5	TRBJ2-7	NA	TGTGCCAGCAGTTCACTGCGGGGGAATAACCTCTACGAGCAGTACTTC	CASSSLRGNNLYEQYF
NA	TRBV30	TRBJ2-3	NA	TGTGCCTGGAGTGTCGGAGGGTTCGGGACGCAGTATTTT	CAWSVGGFGTQYF
NA	TRBV19	TRBJ1-5	NA	TGTGCCAGTAGTATAGCAGGGTTCCGTAATCAGCCCCAGCATTTT	CASSIAGFRNQPQHF
NA	TRBV11-2	TRBJ2-2	NA	TGTGCCAGCAGCTTAACGTCCCCGAGGGTGTTTTTT	CASSLTSPRVFF
TRBD1	TRBV2	TRBJ1-4	NA	TGTGCCAGCAATCCTACAGGGGGCCCATTATCTGAAAAACTGTTTTTT	CASNPTGGPLSEKLFF
NA	TRBV5-6	TRBJ1-5	NA	TGTGCCAGCAGCTCCCGGGACGTCCGGAGGGTTCAGCCCCAGCATTTT	CASSSRDVRRVQPQHF
TRBD2	TRBV27	TRBJ2-7	NA	TGTGCCAGCACGACTACCCCCGGGAGGGAGCAGTACTTC	CASTTTPGREQYF
TRBD2	TRBV5-1	TRBJ2-7	NA	TGCGCCAGCAGCGCCGGAGCGGGGAACCACGAGCAGTACTTC	CASSAGAGNHEQYF
NA	TRBV25-1	TRBJ1-2	few	TGTGCCAGCAGTGCCCGTGGGGCATATGGCTACACCTTC	CASSARGAYGYTF
NA	TRBV4-2	TRBJ1-4	once	TGTGCCAGCAGCCGCGGACAGACCTCTAATGAAAAACTGTTTTTT	CASSRGQTSNEKLFF
TRBD2	TRBV27	TRBJ2-7	once	TGTGCCAGCAGTTTGAGGGGACTAGCGGGAGCTGTCGAGCAGTACTTC	CASSLRGLAGAVEQYF
NA	TRBV7-9	TRBJ2-7	NA	TGTGCCAGCAGCCCCCAATCGAGTTCCTACGAGCAGTACTTC	CASSPQSSSYEQYF
NA	TRBV15	TRBJ1-3	once	TGTGCCACCTCGGACATCGGAAACACCATATATTTT	CATSDIGNTIYF
NA	TRBV7-9	TRBJ1-2	few	TGTGCCAGCAGCTTATCTGGGCCTTCTTATGGCTACACCTTC	CASSLSGPSYGYTF
TRBD2	TRBV10-3	TRBJ2-3	NA	TGTGCCACCGCGATGCGGGGGGGCCGGGGAGATACGCAGTATTTT	CATAMRGGRGDTQYF
TRBD1	TRBV25-1	TRBJ2-1	NA	TGTGCCAGCAGTCCCAGGACAGGGGGGGAAAATGAGCAGTTCTTC	CASSPRTGGENEQFF
TRBD1	TRBV10-1	TRBJ1-4	NA	TGCGCCAGCAGTGGCAGGGGGAACGGGGAAAAACTGTTTTTT	CASSGRGNGEKLFF
NA	TRBV2	TRBJ1-1	once	TGTGCCAGCAGCCAGAGGAGGGGCCCTAACACTGAAGCTTTCTTT	CASSQRRGPNTEAFF
NA	TRBV5-1	TRBJ2-7	NA	TGCGCCAGTTACTTGACCGGAGGGGAGCAGTACTTC	CASYLTGGEQYF
NA	TRBV7-9	TRBJ1-3	once	TGTGCCAGCAGCTTGGAGGTCGGAAACACCATATATTTT	CASSLEVGNTIYF
NA	TRBV27	TRBJ2-2	few	TGTGCCAGCAGCTGGACATCGGTGCTGTCCGGGGAGCTGTTTTTT	CASSWTSVLSGELFF
NA	TRBV4-3	TRBJ1-5	NA	TGCGCCAGCAGCCAAGATCGAGGGGGGCCCCAGCATTTT	CASSQDRGGPQHF
NA	TRBV6-5	TRBJ1-5	NA	TGTGCCAGCAGAGGACAGAAAAATCAGCCCCAGCATTTT	CASRGQKNQPQHF
TRBD1	TRBV5-6	TRBJ2-5	once	TGTGCCAGCAGCCAGGGGGTAGTTCCGTACCAAGAGACCCAGTACTTC	CASSQGVVPYQETQYF
TRBD2	TRBV7-2	TRBJ2-1	NA	TGTGCCAGCAGCTTAGTAGCGGGGGAGAACAATGAGCAGTTCTTC	CASSLVAGENNEQFF
NA	TRBV7-9	TRBJ1-2	once	TGTGCCAGCAGCTTATTCGCAGGTTCGAACTATGGCTACACCTTC	CASSLFAGSNYGYTF
NA	TRBV2	TRBJ1-4	NA	TGTGCCAGCAGTGAAGGGGGCCGTAATGAAAAACTGTTTTTT	CASSEGGRNEKLFF
TRBD1	TRBV5-1	TRBJ1-2	NA	TGCGCCAGCAGCCAGGGACAGGACACCTATGGCTACACCTTC	CASSQGQDTYGYTF
NA	TRBV5-4	TRBJ1-2	NA	TGTGCCAGCAGCCCGGGGGTCAAGGGCTACACCTTC	CASSPGVKGYTF
NA	TRBV7-9	TRBJ1-6	NA	TGTGCCAGCAGCTACGGAGGCGCAAATTCACCCCTCCACTTT	CASSYGGANSPLHF
TRBD2	TRBV12-5	TRBJ2-3	NA	TGTGCTAGTGGTCCACCGGGGGGTTATACGCAGTATTTT	CASGPPGGYTQYF
TRBD1	TRBV2	TRBJ1-1	NA	TGTGCAATCAAAGGAAGGGGGCGCATAGAAGCTTTCTTT	CAIKGRGRIEAFF
TRBD1	TRBV12-5	TRBJ2-7	NA	TGTGCTAGTGGTTTGGCTCCGGGACAGGGAGACGAGCAGTACTTC	CASGLAPGQGDEQYF
NA	TRBV11-2	TRBJ1-1	NA	TGTGCCAGCAGCTTCGGCATTGGGCAGGGTGAAGCTTTCTTT	CASSFGIGQGEAFF
TRBD1	TRBV3-1/TRBV3-2	TRBJ2-7	NA	TGTGCCAGCAGCCAAGATTCAGGGGGCATTTACGAGCAGTACTTC	CASSQDSGGIYEQYF
NA	TRBV7-2	TRBJ1-4	NA	TGTGCCAGCAGCTTAGAGGGTCAGGGGTCCGAAAAACTGTTTTTT	CASSLEGQGSEKLFF
TRBD1	TRBV2	TRBJ2-5	NA	TGTGCCAGCAGTGGACAGGGAGAGGCCCAAGAGACCCAGTACTTC	CASSGQGEAQETQYF
TRBD2	TRBV2	TRBJ2-2	NA	TGTGCCAGCAGTGTCGCAGCGGGAGGCACCGGGGAGCTGTTTTTT	CASSVAAGGTGELFF
NA	TRBV6-5	TRBJ1-5	few	TGTGCCAGCAGGTCTCAGGGTTCCAATCAGCCCCAGCATTTT	CASRSQGSNQPQHF
NA	TRBV5-6	TRBJ2-4	once	TGTGCCAGCAGCGGACCTCGGGGGTCCAAAAACATTCAGTACTTC	CASSGPRGSKNIQYF
NA	TRBV5-1	TRBJ1-2	NA	TGCGCCAGCAGCTTGGAAGGAGGTGGCTACACCTTC	CASSLEGGGYTF
NA	TRBV7-8	TRBJ1-2	NA	TGTGCCAGCGTCCCGGTGAAGTACTATGGCTACACCTTC	CASVPVKYYGYTF
TRBD1	TRBV15	TRBJ1-1	NA	TGTGCCACCAGCAGCCGGGGGGACAGGGTACCCTACACTGAAGCTTTCTTT	CATSSRGDRVPYTEAFF
TRBD1	TRBV29-1	TRBJ1-1	NA	TGCAGCGCTGACAGGGGAGAAGCTTTCTTT	CSADRGEAFF
TRBD1	TRBV27	TRBJ2-7	NA	TGTGCCAGCAGGGCCGGGCAGGGGGCGGACGAGCAGTACTTC	CASRAGQGADEQYF
TRBD1	TRBV6-5	TRBJ1-2	NA	TGTGCCAGCAGAACCGGGACAGGGCCGTTCGGCTACACCTTC	CASRTGTGPFGYTF
NA	TRBV6-5	TRBJ2-7	NA	TGTGCCAGCAGTTACTCGAAGGGGCAGCTCTACGAGCAGTACTTC	CASSYSKGQLYEQYF
TRBD1	TRBV19	TRBJ1-6	NA	TGTGCCAGTAGTATTGACAGGGTTGCACCCCTCCACTTT	CASSIDRVAPLHF
TRBD2	TRBV7-6	TRBJ2-1	NA	TGTGCCAGCAGCCCGAGGACTAGCGGGGGGGCCTACAATGAGCAGTTCTTC	CASSPRTSGGAYNEQFF
TRBD2	TRBV3-1/TRBV3-2	TRBJ2-3	NA	TGTGCCAGCAGCAGTCGGACTAGCGCAGATACGCAGTATTTT	CASSSRTSADTQYF
TRBD1	TRBV14	TRBJ2-5	NA	TGTGCCAGCAGCCCCCAAACTGGACAGGGGAAGGAGACCCAGTACTTC	CASSPQTGQGKETQYF
NA	TRBV5-5	TRBJ1-2	NA	TGTGCCAGCAGCTTAGGAGACCCTAGCCCCTATGGCTACACCTTC	CASSLGDPSPYGYTF
NA	TRBV5-1	TRBJ2-5	NA	TGCGCCAGCATCCCCCTAAACCAAGAGACCCAGTACTTC	CASIPLNQETQYF